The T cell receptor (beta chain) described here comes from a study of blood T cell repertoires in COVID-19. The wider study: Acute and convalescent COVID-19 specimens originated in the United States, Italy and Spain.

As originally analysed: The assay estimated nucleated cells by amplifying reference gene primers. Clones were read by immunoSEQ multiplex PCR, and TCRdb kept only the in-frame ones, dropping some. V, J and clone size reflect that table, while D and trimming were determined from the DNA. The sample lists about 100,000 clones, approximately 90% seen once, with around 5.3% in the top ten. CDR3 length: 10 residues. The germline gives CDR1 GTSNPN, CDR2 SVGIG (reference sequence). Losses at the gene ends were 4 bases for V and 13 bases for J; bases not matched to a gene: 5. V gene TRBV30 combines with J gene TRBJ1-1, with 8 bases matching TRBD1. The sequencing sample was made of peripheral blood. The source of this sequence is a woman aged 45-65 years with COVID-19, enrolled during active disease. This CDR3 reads CAWIQGAGFF. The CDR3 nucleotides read TGTGCCTGGATTCAGGGGGCTGGTTTCTTT.